A single sample is the source of the 4 T cell receptor beta chains below, sequenced in a study of blood T cell repertoires in COVID-19. The repertoire was sequenced with immunoSEQ multiplex PCR; TCRdb's copy has only in-frame clones and lacks some. Here the sample spans 170,000 or so clones, approximately 86% being singletons. The specimen sequenced was peripheral blood. The receptors come from a man in his forties with active or convalescent COVID-19.

CDR3 DNA sequence: TGCAGCGTTGGGAGCGCGGTTGACGGCTACACCTTC. Translation gives CSVGSAVDGYTF. The rearrangement uses TRBV29-1 and TRBJ1-2; D unclear. This CDR3 comprises 12 residues. V was cut by 4 bases and J by 8 bases, with 14 bases left in between. The germline CDR1 and CDR2 sequences are SQVTM and ANQGSEA.

The chain couples TRBV6-5 to TRBJ1-5; possible D gene TRBD1, 6 bases. There are 14 residues in the CDR3. The ends were cut back, 6 bases at V and 5 bases at J, with 14 bases in the middle. Germline loops: CDR1 MNHEY, CDR2 SVGAGI. CDR3 nucleotides: TGTGCCAGCAGATCAGGACAGTATCATCAGCCCCAGCATTTT. Translated: CASRSGQYHQPQHF.

This sequence joins TRBV9 and TRBJ2-1; 9 bases fit TRBD2. Germline trimming cut 3 bases from V and 5 bases from J; bases unmatched to any gene: 9. Germline V gene lookup returns CDR1 SGDLS and CDR2 YYNGEE. The CDR3 has 16 residues. CDR3 sequence reads: CASSARLADMDNEQFF. CDR3 nucleotides: TGTGCCAGCAGCGCCAGACTAGCGGATATGGACAATGAGCAGTTCTTC.

This clone was counted a few times. This CDR3 is CASSLDSEQYF. The CDR3 DNA sequence: TGTGCCAGCAGCTTAGACTCCGAGCAGTACTTC. The chain has TRBV11-3 and TRBJ2-7; D gene uncertain. Trimming pared 0 bases from V and 6 bases from J, leaving 3 bases between. CDR1 and CDR2 from the germline V gene are SGHNT and YENEEA. The CDR3 is 11 amino acids.